Listed below are T cell receptor beta chains from one sample, sequenced in a study of CD8 T cells in ankylosing spondylitis. TCRdb reprocessed the 5' RACE reads via MiXCR and lists one record per CDR3 protein. The sample carries under 250,000 distinct CDR3 sequences, roughly 32% recorded once. Sample: blood, either unsorted or a sorted T cell fraction (not recorded which). These receptors originate from a male donor with ankylosing spondylitis or in good health (not recorded which). Each CDR3 is given with its conserved first and last residue. The order of the fields is V gene, J gene, clone size, CDR3 protein. Some rows have no size entry. The others give once, few or many, or a class for an expanded clone.

v_gene: TRBV12-3/TRBV12-4
j_gene: TRBJ1-1
abundance: few
CDR3aa: CASSLGDTYNTEAFF

v_gene: TRBV12-3/TRBV12-4
j_gene: TRBJ1-3
abundance: NA
CDR3aa: CASSPPAGGPGNTIYF

v_gene: TRBV5-1
j_gene: TRBJ2-1
abundance: NA
CDR3aa: CASSPWTGSYNEQFF

v_gene: TRBV29-1
j_gene: TRBJ1-5
abundance: few
CDR3aa: CSVAGPYPQHF

v_gene: TRBV27
j_gene: TRBJ1-5
abundance: few
CDR3aa: CASSLWGMGNQPQHF

v_gene: TRBV20-1
j_gene: TRBJ2-3
abundance: many
CDR3aa: CSALGDTQYF

v_gene: TRBV20-1
j_gene: TRBJ2-7
abundance: NA
CDR3aa: CSARTGGGSGEQYF

v_gene: TRBV7-8
j_gene: TRBJ2-5
abundance: NA
CDR3aa: CASSLATKALQETQYF

v_gene: TRBV18
j_gene: TRBJ2-7
abundance: NA
CDR3aa: CASSAYGSFYEQYF

v_gene: TRBV7-2
j_gene: TRBJ2-1
abundance: NA
CDR3aa: CASSPLEGAYNEQFF

v_gene: TRBV20-1
j_gene: TRBJ1-2
abundance: NA
CDR3aa: CSASVSQGINYGYTF

v_gene: TRBV29-1
j_gene: TRBJ2-7
abundance: few
CDR3aa: CSVVRTDNREQYF

v_gene: TRBV9
j_gene: TRBJ2-2
abundance: NA
CDR3aa: CASSVGTGTTGELFF

v_gene: TRBV5-1
j_gene: TRBJ1-1
abundance: NA
CDR3aa: CASSATGGTFLEAFF

v_gene: TRBV12-3/TRBV12-4
j_gene: TRBJ1-2
abundance: NA
CDR3aa: CASSPTGGNYGYTF

v_gene: TRBV12-3/TRBV12-4
j_gene: TRBJ2-2
abundance: many
CDR3aa: CASSSQGSNTGELFF

v_gene: TRBV20-1
j_gene: TRBJ2-1
abundance: few
CDR3aa: CSARLAGANNEQFF

v_gene: TRBV5-1
j_gene: TRBJ1-2
abundance: NA
CDR3aa: CASSLAAGGVDGYTF

v_gene: TRBV7-9
j_gene: TRBJ2-5
abundance: once
CDR3aa: CASSLFYAGVQETQYF

v_gene: TRBV27
j_gene: TRBJ2-1
abundance: few
CDR3aa: CASSLGTNNEQFF

v_gene: TRBV6-1
j_gene: TRBJ2-7
abundance: NA
CDR3aa: CASRKDRAIGYEQYF

v_gene: TRBV20-1
j_gene: TRBJ2-2
abundance: many
CDR3aa: CSAREVITGELFF

v_gene: TRBV5-1
j_gene: TRBJ2-1
abundance: NA
CDR3aa: CASSLVPGLPNEQFF

v_gene: TRBV27
j_gene: TRBJ2-1
abundance: few
CDR3aa: CASRGMSSYNEQFF

v_gene: TRBV4-1
j_gene: TRBJ1-6
abundance: few
CDR3aa: CASSQVVRGLDSPLHF

v_gene: TRBV12-3/TRBV12-4
j_gene: TRBJ2-2
abundance: once
CDR3aa: CAILPGQTPTGELFF

v_gene: TRBV7-6
j_gene: TRBJ2-7
abundance: NA
CDR3aa: CASSSTGTGGYEQYF

v_gene: TRBV10-3
j_gene: TRBJ2-7
abundance: NA
CDR3aa: CAISGESYEQYF

v_gene: TRBV20-1
j_gene: TRBJ2-7
abundance: NA
CDR3aa: CSALGHREGRIDEQYF

v_gene: TRBV4-2
j_gene: TRBJ2-1
abundance: NA
CDR3aa: CASSQSETASSYNEQFF

v_gene: TRBV2
j_gene: TRBJ1-2
abundance: few
CDR3aa: CASSDAGGGYGYTF

v_gene: TRBV29-1
j_gene: TRBJ2-3
abundance: NA
CDR3aa: CSVGLAGGPDTQYF

v_gene: TRBV12-3/TRBV12-4
j_gene: TRBJ1-5
abundance: many
CDR3aa: CASSGGRGDQHF

v_gene: TRBV5-1
j_gene: TRBJ2-5
abundance: few
CDR3aa: CASSLVPAQETQYF

v_gene: TRBV20-1
j_gene: TRBJ2-7
abundance: NA
CDR3aa: CSATDRSSYEQYF

v_gene: TRBV5-4
j_gene: TRBJ2-1
abundance: NA
CDR3aa: CASSQRLAGGREQFF

v_gene: TRBV11-2
j_gene: TRBJ1-2
abundance: NA
CDR3aa: CASSQGQGGDYTYGYTF

v_gene: TRBV20-1
j_gene: TRBJ2-7
abundance: NA
CDR3aa: CSAGGLALLEQYF

v_gene: TRBV5-1
j_gene: TRBJ2-1
abundance: few
CDR3aa: CASSLGDRGLPDEQFF

v_gene: TRBV20-1
j_gene: TRBJ1-6
abundance: few
CDR3aa: CSVSTGSSYNSPLHF

v_gene: TRBV29-1
j_gene: TRBJ2-7
abundance: NA
CDR3aa: CSVEASNTYEQYF

v_gene: TRBV7-9
j_gene: TRBJ1-4
abundance: NA
CDR3aa: CASSLAGQGHEKLFF

v_gene: TRBV20-1
j_gene: TRBJ1-5
abundance: NA
CDR3aa: CSARASGRGWTQPQHF

v_gene: TRBV2
j_gene: TRBJ2-5
abundance: few
CDR3aa: CARTYRNVETQYF

v_gene: TRBV6-1
j_gene: TRBJ2-5
abundance: few
CDR3aa: CASSAVEGAQETQYF

v_gene: TRBV20-1
j_gene: TRBJ2-5
abundance: few
CDR3aa: CSASRPPYQETQYF

v_gene: TRBV29-1
j_gene: TRBJ2-3
abundance: many
CDR3aa: CSVEDIGSSAGAGLDTQYF

v_gene: TRBV29-1
j_gene: TRBJ2-7
abundance: NA
CDR3aa: CSVKKDRAHEQYF

v_gene: TRBV12-3/TRBV12-4
j_gene: TRBJ2-2
abundance: NA
CDR3aa: CASRQGPGELFF

v_gene: TRBV7-9
j_gene: TRBJ1-5
abundance: NA
CDR3aa: CASSLNINQPQHF